The entry below gives a single T cell receptor beta chain sequence along with its context. The CDR3 has 15 residues. J was trimmed by 5 bases and V by 4 bases; bases with no gene match: 7. The germline CDR1 and CDR2 sequences are SGHTA and FQGTGA. TCRdb re-called the RT-PCR reads through MiXCR, storing one row per CDR3 protein. The table lists more than 550,000 distinct CDR3 sequences, approximately 14% of them singletons. Sequencing used memory CD4+ T cells from blood. The chain carries TRBV7-3 and TRBJ2-3; 9 bases align to TRBD1. The TCR originated in a female donor in good health, serving as a healthy control. CDR3 sequence (DNA): TGTGCCAGCAGCTGGGACAGGGCGGTTGGAGATACGCAGTATTTT. It encodes CASSWDRAVGDTQYF.